The rows below give T cell receptor beta chains drawn from one sample of a study of blood T cell repertoires in COVID-19. Profiling relied on immunoSEQ multiplex PCR, and the TCRdb table lists in-frame clones only, not all of them. The sample lists some 140,000 clones; 65% to 80% were seen once. Source material: peripheral blood. The receptors were gathered from a man older than 75 with acute or convalescent COVID-19. The CDR3 runs from the conserved cysteine through the conserved F or W. D genes are given only for firm matches. Clone size is not always given. Where it is, it says once, few, many or a class for expanded clones.

j_gene,v_gene,abundance,d_gene,CDR3aa,CDR3nt
TRBJ2-1,TRBV7-7,NA,TRBD1,CASSSGTGGWNEQFF,TGTGCCAGCAGCTCCGGGACAGGGGGCTGGAATGAGCAGTTCTTC
TRBJ1-5,TRBV2,NA,TRBD1,CASSQFIRGDQPQHF,TGTGCCAGCAGTCAATTCATCAGGGGGGATCAGCCCCAGCATTTT
TRBJ2-4,TRBV18,NA,TRBD1,CASSPTGVAKNIQYF,TGTGCCAGCTCTCCTACAGGGGTAGCCAAAAACATTCAGTACTTC
TRBJ1-1,TRBV7-9,once,TRBD1,CASSLGRQGGTEAFF,TGTGCCAGCAGCTTAGGGAGACAGGGGGGCACTGAAGCTTTCTTT
TRBJ1-6,TRBV11-1,few,TRBD1,CASSRNGQGNSPLHF,TGTGCCAGCAGCCGTAACGGACAGGGAAATTCACCCCTCCACTTT
TRBJ2-5,TRBV11-2,few,TRBD2,CASSATTSGGAYETQYF,TGTGCCAGCAGCGCTACGACTAGCGGGGGGGCCTATGAGACCCAGTACTTC
TRBJ2-3,TRBV7-3,NA,TRBD2,CASSFGTSGSTDTQYF,TGTGCCAGCAGCTTTGGGACTAGCGGAAGCACAGATACGCAGTATTTT
TRBJ1-6,TRBV6-6,NA,TRBD1,CASSYATGAYSPLHF,TGTGCCAGCAGTTACGCGACAGGGGCTTATTCACCCCTCCACTTT
TRBJ2-7,TRBV18,NA,NA,CASSPAGLSEGEQYF,TGTGCCAGCTCACCCGCGGGCCTATCGGAAGGCGAGCAGTACTTC
TRBJ2-3,TRBV28,NA,NA,CASSLLEGGPSDTQYF,TGTGCCAGCAGTTTATTAGAGGGGGGGCCCTCAGATACGCAGTATTTT
TRBJ2-3,TRBV7-3,NA,TRBD1,CASSLDRADTQYF,TGTGCCAGCAGCTTGGACAGGGCCGATACGCAGTATTTT
TRBJ2-1,TRBV19,once,TRBD1,CASNEGAWSYNEQFF,TGTGCCAGTAACGAGGGGGCATGGTCGTACAATGAGCAGTTCTTC
TRBJ1-5,TRBV7-2,once,NA,CASSLDGGGQPQHF,TGTGCCAGCAGCTTAGACGGGGGGGGGCAGCCCCAGCATTTT
TRBJ2-1,TRBV18,NA,NA,CASSPREAENGAQFF,TGTGCCAGCTCACCCAGGGAGGCAGAAAACGGGGCGCAGTTCTTC
TRBJ2-2,TRBV10-3,NA,TRBD1,CAISRATGQAGELFF,TGTGCCATCAGTAGAGCGACAGGGCAAGCCGGGGAGCTGTTTTTT
TRBJ1-1,TRBV6-4,NA,NA,CASSDSRGGYTEAFF,TGTGCCAGCAGTGACTCGAGGGGGGGCTACACTGAAGCTTTCTTT
TRBJ1-2,TRBV5-1,NA,TRBD1,CASSLADRGIGYGYTF,TGCGCCAGCAGCTTGGCTGACAGGGGGATTGGCTATGGCTACACCTTC
TRBJ1-3,TRBV5-1,once,NA,CASSLGQLSGNTIYF,TGCGCCAGCAGCTTGGGACAGCTGTCTGGAAACACCATATATTTT
TRBJ2-1,TRBV6-6,NA,TRBD2,CASCVAGHNEQFF,TGTGCCAGCTGCGTAGCGGGGCACAATGAGCAGTTCTTC
TRBJ1-5,TRBV2,NA,TRBD1,CASKQGTGDQPQHF,TGTGCCAGCAAACAGGGGACAGGGGATCAGCCCCAGCATTTT
TRBJ2-6,TRBV10-3,NA,TRBD1,CAISPTGGGLSGANVLTF,TGTGCCATCAGTCCGACAGGGGGCGGGTTGTCTGGGGCCAACGTCCTGACTTTC
TRBJ2-3,TRBV3-1/TRBV3-2,NA,NA,CASSHGIQGLRGIADTQYF,TGTGCCAGCAGCCACGGGATTCAGGGACTCCGAGGGATCGCAGATACGCAGTATTTT
TRBJ2-3,TRBV20-1,NA,NA,CSGGTDTQYF,TGCAGTGGCGGCACAGATACGCAGTATTTT
TRBJ1-5,TRBV3-1/TRBV3-2,few,NA,CASSPSGGREDQPQHF,TGTGCCAGCAGCCCCTCCGGTGGCCGCGAGGATCAGCCCCAGCATTTT
TRBJ2-1,TRBV20-1,NA,NA,CSARSGGGYLF,TGCAGTGCTAGATCGGGGGGCGGGTATCTCTTC
TRBJ1-3,TRBV28,few,NA,CASSLPGAKNTIYF,TGTGCCAGCAGTTTGCCAGGGGCAAAGAACACCATATATTTT
TRBJ1-2,TRBV10-3,NA,TRBD1,CAISGTGQAQIEGYTF,TGTGCCATCAGCGGAACCGGACAGGCGCAGATTGAGGGCTACACCTTC
TRBJ1-5,TRBV27,NA,NA,CASSPLQGRNQPQHF,TGTGCCAGCAGCCCCCTTCAGGGGAGAAATCAGCCCCAGCATTTT
TRBJ2-5,TRBV6-5,few,TRBD2,CASTGAGGIQETQYF,TGTGCCAGCACCGGAGCGGGGGGGATCCAAGAGACCCAGTACTTC
TRBJ2-2,TRBV28,NA,TRBD1,CASSFQGDTGELFF,TGTGCCAGCAGTTTTCAGGGGGATACCGGGGAGCTGTTTTTT
TRBJ1-5,TRBV20-1,few,NA,CSASWGYSNQPQHF,TGCAGTGCCAGTTGGGGCTATAGCAATCAGCCCCAGCATTTT
TRBJ2-5,TRBV9,NA,TRBD2,CASSVSGDGEETQYF,TGTGCCAGCAGCGTAAGCGGGGATGGAGAAGAGACCCAGTACTTC
TRBJ2-2,TRBV30,NA,TRBD2,CAWTAGGTGELFF,TGTGCCTGGACGGCGGGGGGCACCGGGGAGCTGTTTTTT
TRBJ1-4,TRBV25-1,NA,NA,CASSDPRQVNEKLFF,TGTGCCAGCAGTGATCCCCGACAGGTTAATGAAAAACTGTTTTTT
TRBJ2-7,TRBV5-1,NA,NA,CASSSPTGNLDEQYF,TGCGCCAGCAGCTCCCCGACAGGAAACCTCGACGAGCAGTACTTC
TRBJ1-2,TRBV6-1,NA,TRBD1,CASSEPRQGSYGYTF,TGTGCCAGCAGTGAACCCCGACAGGGGTCCTATGGCTACACCTTC
TRBJ1-1,TRBV5-1,NA,NA,CASSLAPTFNTEAFF,TGCGCCAGCAGCTTGGCTCCCACTTTCAACACTGAAGCTTTCTTT
TRBJ2-6,TRBV5-4,NA,NA,CASSPRTVSGANVLTF,TGTGCCAGCAGCCCACGGACAGTCTCTGGGGCCAACGTCCTGACTTTC
TRBJ1-2,TRBV2,NA,NA,CASSESEVINRGYTF,TGTGCCAGCAGTGAATCAGAAGTAATAAACCGTGGCTACACCTTC
TRBJ2-3,TRBV6-4,NA,TRBD1,CASSEGTGSTDTQYF,TGTGCCAGCAGTGAGGGGACAGGGAGCACAGATACGCAGTATTTT
TRBJ1-4,TRBV19,few,NA,CASSPLGGAEKLFF,TGTGCCAGTAGTCCTCTCGGCGGCGCTGAAAAACTGTTTTTT
TRBJ2-4,TRBV7-6,NA,NA,CASSLGPLVKAKNIQYF,TGTGCCAGCAGCTTGGGTCCCCTAGTAAAGGCCAAAAACATTCAGTACTTC
TRBJ1-1,TRBV3-1/TRBV3-2,NA,NA,CASSPGGGVSDFF,TGTGCCAGCAGCCCCGGAGGGGGGGTCTCGGATTTCTTT
TRBJ2-5,TRBV14,few,NA,CASKSQGETQYF,TGTGCCAGCAAAAGCCAGGGTGAGACCCAGTACTTC
TRBJ1-2,TRBV28,NA,TRBD1,CASGKQGAYGYTF,TGTGCCTCTGGAAAACAGGGGGCGTATGGCTACACCTTC
TRBJ1-4,TRBV29-1,NA,TRBD1,CSVGQGGNEKLFF,TGCAGCGTTGGACAGGGTGGGAATGAAAAACTGTTTTTT
TRBJ1-2,TRBV2,NA,TRBD1,CASRTGVDGYTF,TGTGCCAGCAGGACAGGGGTCGATGGCTACACCTTC
TRBJ1-6,TRBV18,NA,TRBD1,CASSPGQGSPLHF,TGTGCCAGCTCACCGGGACAGGGTTCACCCCTCCACTTT
TRBJ2-1,TRBV6-5,few,TRBD1,CASRPGQYNEQFF,TGTGCCAGCAGGCCGGGACAGTACAATGAGCAGTTCTTC
TRBJ2-7,TRBV7-2,NA,NA,CASSFRTATYEQYF,TGTGCCAGCAGCTTCCGGACAGCAACCTACGAGCAGTACTTC
TRBJ2-3,TRBV18,few,NA,CASHNADTQYF,TGTGCCAGCCACAATGCAGATACGCAGTATTTT
TRBJ2-7,TRBV6-6,few,NA,CASSSQGQGGLEQYF,TGTGCCAGCAGCTCTCAAGGACAGGGAGGGCTCGAGCAGTACTTC
TRBJ2-5,TRBV19,NA,TRBD1,CASSRGLTYQETQYF,TGTGCCAGCTCCAGGGGGCTCACGTACCAAGAGACCCAGTACTTC
TRBJ2-1,TRBV5-4,NA,NA,CASSRGPVLGNEQFF,TGTGCCAGCAGCAGGGGCCCGGTGTTGGGGAATGAGCAGTTCTTC
TRBJ1-4,TRBV28,NA,NA,CASSLFRDSNEKLFF,TGTGCCAGCAGTTTATTCAGGGATTCCAATGAAAAACTGTTTTTT